Listed below are T cell receptor beta chains from one sample, sequenced in a study of cytomegalovirus exposure and HLA in healthy donors. This table comes from immunoSEQ multiplex PCR, and its TCRdb copy is limited to in-frame clones, with some not included. The sample consists of 100,000 or so clones, 60% to 80% of them appearing once. Material for sequencing was PBMCs. These receptors were obtained from a woman younger than 35 in good health and CMV-seropositive. Each CDR3 is given with its conserved first and last residue. The D gene is left open where the match is weak. Size tells how often a clone was seen (once, few, many) or the class of an expanded clone, and some rows leave it out.

TRBJ2-5 . . TRBV7-2 CASSLGPGLAQETQYF TGTGCCAGCAGCTTAGGCCCAGGGCTCGCCCAAGAGACCCAGTACTTC
TRBJ1-5 . once TRBV28 CASSRQFNQPQHF TGTGCCAGCAGTCGACAGTTCAATCAGCCCCAGCATTTT
TRBJ2-7 TRBD2 . TRBV11-2 CASSHFSGPVSYEQYF TGTGCCAGCAGCCACTTTAGCGGGCCCGTCTCCTACGAGCAGTACTTC
TRBJ1-4 . . TRBV5-4 CASRGATNEKLFF TGTGCCAGCCGGGGAGCAACTAATGAAAAACTGTTTTTT
TRBJ2-3 . . TRBV6-4 CASSDSAGSTDTQYF TGTGCCAGCAGTGACTCTGCAGGAAGCACAGATACGCAGTATTTT
TRBJ2-2 TRBD2 . TRBV7-7 CASSPGLGSTGELFF TGTGCTAGCAGCCCGGGACTAGGGAGCACCGGGGAGCTGTTTTTT
TRBJ1-4 TRBD1 . TRBV7-2 CASSLVLGQGTKLFF TGTGCCAGCAGCTTAGTGCTGGGACAGGGTACGAAACTGTTTTTT
TRBJ2-5 . . TRBV7-8 CASSLAPRGWETQYF TGTGCCAGCAGCTTAGCCCCCCGAGGTTGGGAGACCCAGTACTTC
TRBJ2-7 TRBD2 . TRBV7-6 CASSPDLGGLALSYEQYF TGTGCCAGCAGCCCAGATTTAGGGGGACTAGCGCTCTCCTACGAGCAGTACTTC
TRBJ2-3 . . TRBV7-7 CASSLTGSIRDTQYF TGTGCTAGCAGCTTAACCGGGAGTATCCGAGATACGCAGTATTTT
TRBJ2-5 . few TRBV7-7 CASSDPGTNQETQYF TGTGCCAGCAGTGATCCGGGGACAAACCAAGAGACCCAGTACTTC